The sequence of this T cell receptor beta chain was determined in a study of blood T cell repertoires in COVID-19. Whole-study context: Samples representing acute and convalescent COVID-19 were sourced from the United States, Italy and Spain. T cells, B-cell-depleted T cells, or PBMCs supplied cDNA or gDNA.

The V end lost 0 bases, the J end lost 3 bases, and 9 bases lay between the germline ends. Germline V gene data show CDR1 as LGHNA and CDR2 as YSLEER. The CDR3 covers 14 residues. Authors' methods: Amplification of reference gene primers provided the estimated nucleated cell counts. TCRdb's copy holds only in-frame clones and misses some; the assay was immunoSEQ multiplex PCR. D and trimming come from the DNA, and the V and J calls and clone size come from that table. The sample has about 120,000 clones; under 80% are singletons. The sample comprised peripheral blood. The chain recombines TRBV4-3 with TRBJ2-7, with no clear D. This clonotype was sampled from a man aged 70-80 years with acute or convalescent COVID-19. CDR3 sequence reads: CASSQDMSSYEQYF. CDR3 nucleotides: TGCGCCAGCAGCCAAGATATGTCGAGCTACGAGCAGTACTTC.